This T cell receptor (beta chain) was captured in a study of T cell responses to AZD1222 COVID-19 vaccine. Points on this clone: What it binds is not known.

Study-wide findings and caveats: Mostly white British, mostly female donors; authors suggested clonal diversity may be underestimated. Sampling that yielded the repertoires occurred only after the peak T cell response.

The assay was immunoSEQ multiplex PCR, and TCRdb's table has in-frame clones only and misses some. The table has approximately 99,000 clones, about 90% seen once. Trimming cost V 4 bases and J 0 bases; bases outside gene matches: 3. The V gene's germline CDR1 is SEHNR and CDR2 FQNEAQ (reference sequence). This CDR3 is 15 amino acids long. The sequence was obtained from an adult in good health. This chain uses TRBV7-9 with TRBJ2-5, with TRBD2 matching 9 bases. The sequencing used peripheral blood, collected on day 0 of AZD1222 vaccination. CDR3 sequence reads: CASSSLAGNQETQYF. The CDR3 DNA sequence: TGTGCCAGCAGCTCCCTAGCGGGGAACCAAGAGACCCAGTACTTC.